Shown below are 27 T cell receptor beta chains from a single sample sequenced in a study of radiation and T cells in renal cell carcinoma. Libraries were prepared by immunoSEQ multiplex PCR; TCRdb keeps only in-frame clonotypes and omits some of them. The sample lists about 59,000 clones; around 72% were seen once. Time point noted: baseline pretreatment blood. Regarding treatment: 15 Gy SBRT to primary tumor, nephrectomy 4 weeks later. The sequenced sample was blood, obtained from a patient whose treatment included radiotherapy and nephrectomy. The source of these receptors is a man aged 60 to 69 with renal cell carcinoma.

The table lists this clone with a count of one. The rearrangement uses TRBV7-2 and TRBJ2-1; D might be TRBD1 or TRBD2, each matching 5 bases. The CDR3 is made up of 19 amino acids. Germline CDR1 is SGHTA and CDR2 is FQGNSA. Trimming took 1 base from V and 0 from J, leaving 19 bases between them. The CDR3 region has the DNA TGTGCCAGCAGCTTAGGTGGGGGAAGGTCCTCGAGCTCCTACAATGAGCAGTTCTTC. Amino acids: CASSLGGGRSSSSYNEQFF. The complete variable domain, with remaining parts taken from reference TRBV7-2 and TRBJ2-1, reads GAGVSQSPSNKVTEKGKDVELRCDPISGHTALYWYRQSLGQGLEFLIYFQGNSAPDKSGLPSDRFSAERTGGSVSTLTIQRTQQEDSAVYLCASSLGGGRSSSSYNEQFFGPGTRLTVL.

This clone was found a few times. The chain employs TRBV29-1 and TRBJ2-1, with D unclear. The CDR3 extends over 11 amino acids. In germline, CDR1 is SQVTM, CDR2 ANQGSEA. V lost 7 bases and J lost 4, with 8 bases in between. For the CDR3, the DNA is TGCAGCGCTCGACTGTACAATGAGCAGTTCTTC. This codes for CSARLYNEQFF.

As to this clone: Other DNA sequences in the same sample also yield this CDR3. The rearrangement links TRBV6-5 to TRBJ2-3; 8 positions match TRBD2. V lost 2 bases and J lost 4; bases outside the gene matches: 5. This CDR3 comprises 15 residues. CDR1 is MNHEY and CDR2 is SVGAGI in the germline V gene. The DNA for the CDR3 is TGTGCCAGCAGTTACAGCGGGGGTCAGGCAGATACGCAGTATTTT. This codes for CASSYSGGQADTQYF.

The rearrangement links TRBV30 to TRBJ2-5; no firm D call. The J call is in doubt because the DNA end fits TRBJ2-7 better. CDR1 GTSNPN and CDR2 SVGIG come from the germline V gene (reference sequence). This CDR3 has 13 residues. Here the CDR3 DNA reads TGTGCCTGGACACCGGGCAGTACCTACGAGCAGTACTTC. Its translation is CAWTPGSTYEQYF.

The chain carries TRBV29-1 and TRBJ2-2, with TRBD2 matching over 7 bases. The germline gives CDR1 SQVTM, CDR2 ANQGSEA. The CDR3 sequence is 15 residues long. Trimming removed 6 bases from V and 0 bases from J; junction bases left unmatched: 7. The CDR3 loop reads CSVNKRGTNTGELFF. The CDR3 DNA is TGCAGCGTCAACAAGCGGGGAACGAACACCGGGGAGCTGTTTTTT.

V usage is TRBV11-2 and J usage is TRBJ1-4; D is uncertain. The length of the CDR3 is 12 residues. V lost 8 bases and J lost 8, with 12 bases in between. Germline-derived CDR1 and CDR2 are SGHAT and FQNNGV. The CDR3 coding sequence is TGTGCCAGCCAACAATCCTGGGAAAAACTGTTTTTT. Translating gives CASQQSWEKLFF. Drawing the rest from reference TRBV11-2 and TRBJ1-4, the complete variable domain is EAGVAQSPRYKIIEKRQSVAFWCNPISGHATLYWYQQILGQGPKLLIQFQNNGVVDDSQLPKDRFSAERLKGVDSTLKIQPAKLEDSAVYLCASQQSWEKLFFGSGTQLSVL.

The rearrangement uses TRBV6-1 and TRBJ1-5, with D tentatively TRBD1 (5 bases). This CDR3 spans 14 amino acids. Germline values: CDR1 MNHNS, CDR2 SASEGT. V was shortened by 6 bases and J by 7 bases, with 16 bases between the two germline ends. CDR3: CASSLEGPPQPQHF. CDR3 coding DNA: TGTGCCAGCAGCTTAGAGGGACCGCCGCAGCCCCAGCATTTT.

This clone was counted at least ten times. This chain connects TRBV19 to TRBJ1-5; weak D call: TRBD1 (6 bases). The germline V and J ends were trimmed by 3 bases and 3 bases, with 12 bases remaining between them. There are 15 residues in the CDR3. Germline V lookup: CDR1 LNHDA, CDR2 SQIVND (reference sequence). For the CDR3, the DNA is TGTGCCAGTAGTATGAGGACAGCTAACAATCAGCCCCAGCATTTT. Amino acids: CASSMRTANNQPQHF.

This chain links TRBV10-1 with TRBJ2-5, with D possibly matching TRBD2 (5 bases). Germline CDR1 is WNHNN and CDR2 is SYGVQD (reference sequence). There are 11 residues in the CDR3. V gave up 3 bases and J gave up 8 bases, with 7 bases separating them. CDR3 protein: CASSDGRTQYF. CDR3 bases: TGCGCCAGCAGTGATGGGAGAACCCAGTACTTC.

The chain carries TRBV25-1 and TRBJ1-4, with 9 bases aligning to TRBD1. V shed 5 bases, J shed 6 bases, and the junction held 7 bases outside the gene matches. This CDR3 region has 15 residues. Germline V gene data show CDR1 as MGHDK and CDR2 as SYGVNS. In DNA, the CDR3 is TGTGCCAGCAGTCCCCCCGGGACAGGGTATGAAAAACTGTTTTTT. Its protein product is CASSPPGTGYEKLFF.

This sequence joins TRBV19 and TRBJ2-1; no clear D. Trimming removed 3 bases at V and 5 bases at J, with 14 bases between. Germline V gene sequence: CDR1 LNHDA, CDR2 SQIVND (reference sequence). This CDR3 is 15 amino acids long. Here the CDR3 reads CASSITLVRNNEQFF. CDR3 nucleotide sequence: TGTGCCAGTAGTATCACTTTAGTCAGAAACAATGAGCAGTTCTTC.

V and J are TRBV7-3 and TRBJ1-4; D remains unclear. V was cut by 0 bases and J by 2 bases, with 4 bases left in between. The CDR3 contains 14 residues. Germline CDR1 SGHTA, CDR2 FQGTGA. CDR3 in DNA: TGTGCCAGCAGCTTAACGCCCACTAATGAAAAACTGTTTTTT. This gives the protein CASSLTPTNEKLFF.

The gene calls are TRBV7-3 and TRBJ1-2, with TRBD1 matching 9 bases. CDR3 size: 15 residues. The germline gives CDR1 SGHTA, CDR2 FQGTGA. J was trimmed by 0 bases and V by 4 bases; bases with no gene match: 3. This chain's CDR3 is CASSSGQGTNYGYTF. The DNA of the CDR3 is TGTGCCAGCAGCTCCGGACAGGGGACTAACTATGGCTACACCTTC.

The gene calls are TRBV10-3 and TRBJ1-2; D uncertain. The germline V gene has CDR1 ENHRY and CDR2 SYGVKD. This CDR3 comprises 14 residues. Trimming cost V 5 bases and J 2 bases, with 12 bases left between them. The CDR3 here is CAISTEGLNYGYTF. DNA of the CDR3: TGTGCCATCAGTACAGAGGGATTAAACTATGGCTACACCTTC.

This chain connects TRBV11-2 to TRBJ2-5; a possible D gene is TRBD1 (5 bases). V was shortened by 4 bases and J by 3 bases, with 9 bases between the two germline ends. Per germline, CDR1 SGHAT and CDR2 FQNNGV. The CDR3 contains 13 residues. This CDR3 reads CASSSQGEETQYF. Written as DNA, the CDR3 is TGTGCCAGCAGCTCCCAAGGGGAAGAGACCCAGTACTTC.

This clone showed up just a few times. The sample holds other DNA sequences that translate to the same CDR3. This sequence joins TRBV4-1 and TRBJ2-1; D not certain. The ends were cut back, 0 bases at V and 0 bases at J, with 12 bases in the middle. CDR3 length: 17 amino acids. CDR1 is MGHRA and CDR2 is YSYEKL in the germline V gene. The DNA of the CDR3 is TGCGCCAGCAGCCAAGATCCTGAGACGAGCTCCTACAATGAGCAGTTCTTC. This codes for CASSQDPETSSYNEQFF.

For the CDR3, the DNA is TGTGCCAGCAGCGCCTCTAATAATGAGCAGTTCTTC. It translates to CASSASNNEQFF. The chain is built from TRBV9 and TRBJ2-1; no firm D call. The CDR3 extends over 12 amino acids. V lost 3 bases to trimming and J lost 7 bases, with 8 bases between them. Germline V gives CDR1 SGDLS, CDR2 YYNGEE. Based on the CDR3 plus reference TRBV9 and TRBJ2-1, the full variable domain is DSGVTQTPKHLITATGQRVTLRCSPRSGDLSVYWYQQSLDQGLQFLIQYYNGEERAKGNILERFSAQQFPDLHSELNLSSLELGDSALYFCASSASNNEQFFGPGTRLTVL.

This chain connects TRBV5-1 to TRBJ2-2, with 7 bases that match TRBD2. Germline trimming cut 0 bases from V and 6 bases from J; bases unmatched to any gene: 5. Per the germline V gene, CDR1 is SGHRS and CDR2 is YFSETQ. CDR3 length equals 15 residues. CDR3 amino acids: CASSLEVSGAGELFF. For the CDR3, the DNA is TGCGCCAGCAGCTTGGAGGTCAGCGGGGCCGGGGAGCTGTTTTTT.

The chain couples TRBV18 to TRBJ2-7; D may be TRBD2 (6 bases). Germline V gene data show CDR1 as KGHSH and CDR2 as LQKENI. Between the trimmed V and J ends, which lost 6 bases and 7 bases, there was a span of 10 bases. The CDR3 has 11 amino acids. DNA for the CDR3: TGTGCCAGCTCGGCCGGGACTGAGCAGTACGTC. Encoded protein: CASSAGTEQYV.

The CDR3: CASSLGGGGNTIYF. The CDR3 region has the DNA TGTGCCAGCAGCTTAGGAGGGGGTGGAAACACCATATATTTT. V and J are TRBV11-2 and TRBJ1-3; D is possibly TRBD1 (6 bases). Germline CDR1 is SGHAT and CDR2 is FQNNGV. Trimming stripped 1 base from V and 3 bases from J, with 7 bases between. CDR3 length equals 14 residues.

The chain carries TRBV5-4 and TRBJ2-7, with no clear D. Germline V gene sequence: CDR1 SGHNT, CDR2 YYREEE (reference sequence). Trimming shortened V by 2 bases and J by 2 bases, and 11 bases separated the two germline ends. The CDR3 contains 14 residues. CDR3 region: CASSLKTETYEQYF. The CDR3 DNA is TGTGCCAGCAGCTTAAAGACTGAGACCTACGAGCAGTACTTC.

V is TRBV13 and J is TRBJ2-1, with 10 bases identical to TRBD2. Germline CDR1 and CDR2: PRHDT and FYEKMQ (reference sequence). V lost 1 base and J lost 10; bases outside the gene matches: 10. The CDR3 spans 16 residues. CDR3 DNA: TGTGCCAGCAGCTTAGTAGGTCTAGCGGGAGTAAGGGAGCAGTTCTTC. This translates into CASSLVGLAGVREQFF.

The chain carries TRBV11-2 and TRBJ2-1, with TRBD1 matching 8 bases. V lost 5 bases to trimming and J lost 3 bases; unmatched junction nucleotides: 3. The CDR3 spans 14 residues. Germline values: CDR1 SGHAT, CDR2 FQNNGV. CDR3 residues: CASSRGQDYNEQFF. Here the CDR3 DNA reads TGTGCCAGCAGCAGGGGACAGGACTACAATGAGCAGTTCTTC. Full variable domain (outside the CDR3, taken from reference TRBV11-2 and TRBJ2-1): EAGVAQSPRYKIIEKRQSVAFWCNPISGHATLYWYQQILGQGPKLLIQFQNNGVVDDSQLPKDRFSAERLKGVDSTLKIQPAKLEDSAVYLCASSRGQDYNEQFFGPGTRLTVL.

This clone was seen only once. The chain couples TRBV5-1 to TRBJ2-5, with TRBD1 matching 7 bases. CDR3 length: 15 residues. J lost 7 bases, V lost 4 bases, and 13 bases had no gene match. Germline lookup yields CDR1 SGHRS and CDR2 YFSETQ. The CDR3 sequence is CASSAGTERSGTQYF. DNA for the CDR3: TGCGCCAGCAGCGCTGGGACAGAAAGGTCGGGGACCCAGTACTTC.

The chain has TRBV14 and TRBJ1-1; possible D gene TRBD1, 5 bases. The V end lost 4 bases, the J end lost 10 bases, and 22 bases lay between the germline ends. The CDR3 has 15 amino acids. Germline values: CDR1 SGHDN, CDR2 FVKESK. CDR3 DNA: TGTGCCAGCAGCCGAGACCGCCCGGGGTCCGGGGGAGCTTTCTTT. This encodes CASSRDRPGSGGAFF.

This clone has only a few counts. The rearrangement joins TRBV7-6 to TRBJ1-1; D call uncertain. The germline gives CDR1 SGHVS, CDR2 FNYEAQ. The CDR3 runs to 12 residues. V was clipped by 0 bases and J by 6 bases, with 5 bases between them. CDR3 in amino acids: CASSLAIPEAFF. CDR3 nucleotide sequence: TGTGCCAGCAGCTTAGCAATCCCTGAAGCTTTCTTT.

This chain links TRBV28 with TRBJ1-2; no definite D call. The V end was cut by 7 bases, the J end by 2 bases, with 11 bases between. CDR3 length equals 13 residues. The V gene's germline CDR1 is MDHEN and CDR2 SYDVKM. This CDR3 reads CASIGGRNYGYTF. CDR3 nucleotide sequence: TGTGCCAGCATCGGAGGACGGAACTATGGCTACACCTTC.